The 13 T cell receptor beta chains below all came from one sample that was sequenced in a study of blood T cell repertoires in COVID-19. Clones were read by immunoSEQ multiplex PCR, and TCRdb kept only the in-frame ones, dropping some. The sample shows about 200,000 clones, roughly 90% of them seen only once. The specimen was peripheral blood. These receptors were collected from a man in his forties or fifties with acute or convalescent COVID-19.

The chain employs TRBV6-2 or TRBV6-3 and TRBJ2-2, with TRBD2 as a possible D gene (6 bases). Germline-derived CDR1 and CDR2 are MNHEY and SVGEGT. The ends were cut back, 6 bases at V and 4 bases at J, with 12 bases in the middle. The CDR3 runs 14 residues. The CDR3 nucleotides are TGTGCCAGCAGCCTAAGCGGGCCCACCGGGGAGCTGTTTTTT. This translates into CASSLSGPTGELFF.

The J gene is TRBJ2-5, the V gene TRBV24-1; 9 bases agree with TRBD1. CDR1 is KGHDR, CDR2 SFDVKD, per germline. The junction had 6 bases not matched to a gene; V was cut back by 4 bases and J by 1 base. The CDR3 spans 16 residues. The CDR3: CATSENGQGSQETQYF. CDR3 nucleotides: TGTGCCACCAGTGAGAATGGACAGGGGAGCCAAGAGACCCAGTACTTC.

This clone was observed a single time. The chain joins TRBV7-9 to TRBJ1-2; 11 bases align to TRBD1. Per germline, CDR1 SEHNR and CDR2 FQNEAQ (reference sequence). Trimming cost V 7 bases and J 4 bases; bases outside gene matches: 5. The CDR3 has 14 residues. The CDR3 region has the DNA TGTGCCAGCACCACGGGACAGGGGGGCTATGGCTACACCTTC. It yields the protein CASTTGQGGYGYTF.

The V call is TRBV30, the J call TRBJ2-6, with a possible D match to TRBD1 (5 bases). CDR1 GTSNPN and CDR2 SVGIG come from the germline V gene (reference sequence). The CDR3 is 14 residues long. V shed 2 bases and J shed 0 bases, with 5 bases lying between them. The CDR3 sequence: CAWSRGSGANVLTF. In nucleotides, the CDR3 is TGTGCCTGGAGTAGGGGCTCTGGGGCCAACGTCCTGACTTTC.

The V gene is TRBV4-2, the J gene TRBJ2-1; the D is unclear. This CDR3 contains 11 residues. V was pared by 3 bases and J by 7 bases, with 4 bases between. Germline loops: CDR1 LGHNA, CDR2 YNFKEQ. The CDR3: CASSQANEQFF. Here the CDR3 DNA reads TGTGCCAGCAGCCAGGCTAATGAGCAGTTCTTC.

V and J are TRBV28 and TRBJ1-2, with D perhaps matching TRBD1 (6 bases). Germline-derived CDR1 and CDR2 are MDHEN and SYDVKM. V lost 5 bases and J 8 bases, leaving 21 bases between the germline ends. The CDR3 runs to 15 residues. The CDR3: CASSINSGGPGGYTF. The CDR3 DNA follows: TGTGCCAGCAGTATCAATTCGGGGGGCCCGGGAGGCTACACCTTC.

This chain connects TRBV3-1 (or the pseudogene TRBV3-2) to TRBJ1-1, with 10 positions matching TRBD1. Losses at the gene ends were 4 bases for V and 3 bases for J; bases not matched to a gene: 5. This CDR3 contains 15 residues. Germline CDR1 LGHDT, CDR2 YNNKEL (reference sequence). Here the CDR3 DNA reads TGTGCCAGCAGCCGCGCAGGACAGGGGGACACTGAAGCTTTCTTT. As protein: CASSRAGQGDTEAFF.

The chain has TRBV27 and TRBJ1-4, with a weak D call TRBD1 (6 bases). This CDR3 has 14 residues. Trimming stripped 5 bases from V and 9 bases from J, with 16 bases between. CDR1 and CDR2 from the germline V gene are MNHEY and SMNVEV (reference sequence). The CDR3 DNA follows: TGTGCCAGCAGTCCACAGGGCTTCTCTAAAAAACTGTTTTTT. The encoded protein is CASSPQGFSKKLFF. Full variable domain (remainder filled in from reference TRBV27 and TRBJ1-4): EAQVTQNPRYLITVTGKKLTVTCSQNMNHEYMSWYRQDPGLGLRQIYYSMNVEVTDKGDVPEGYKVSRKEKRNFPLILESPSPNQTSLYFCASSPQGFSKKLFFGSGTQLSVL.

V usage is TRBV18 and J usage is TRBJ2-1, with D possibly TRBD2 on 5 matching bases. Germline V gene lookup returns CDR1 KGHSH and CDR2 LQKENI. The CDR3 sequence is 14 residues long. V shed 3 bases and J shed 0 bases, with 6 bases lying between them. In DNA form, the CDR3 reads TGTGCCAGCTCACCGGGGAGCTCCTACAATGAGCAGTTCTTC. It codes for CASSPGSSYNEQFF.

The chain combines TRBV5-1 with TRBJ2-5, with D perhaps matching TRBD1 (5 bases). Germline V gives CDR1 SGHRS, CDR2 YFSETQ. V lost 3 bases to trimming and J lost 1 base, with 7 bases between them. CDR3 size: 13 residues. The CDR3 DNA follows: TGCGCCAGCAGCTCAGGGCCCCAAGAGACCCAGTACTTC. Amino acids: CASSSGPQETQYF.

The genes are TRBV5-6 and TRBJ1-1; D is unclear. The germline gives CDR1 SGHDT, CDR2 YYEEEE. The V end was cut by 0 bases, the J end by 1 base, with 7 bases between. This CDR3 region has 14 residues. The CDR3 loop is CASSLAFRNTEAFF. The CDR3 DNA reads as TGTGCCAGCAGCTTGGCCTTCAGGAACACTGAAGCTTTCTTT.

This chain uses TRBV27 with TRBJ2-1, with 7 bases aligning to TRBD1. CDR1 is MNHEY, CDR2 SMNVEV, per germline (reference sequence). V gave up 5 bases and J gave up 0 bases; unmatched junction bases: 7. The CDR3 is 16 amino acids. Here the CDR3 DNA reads TGTGCCAGCAGTACTAACCGGGACAGCTCCTACAATGAGCAGTTCTTC. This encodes CASSTNRDSSYNEQFF.

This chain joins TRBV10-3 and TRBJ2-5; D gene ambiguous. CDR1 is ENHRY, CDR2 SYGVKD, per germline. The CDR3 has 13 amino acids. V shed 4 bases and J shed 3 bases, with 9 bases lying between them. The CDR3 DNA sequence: TGTGCCATCAGTGCCGGGTGGGAAGAGACCCAGTACTTC. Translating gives CAISAGWEETQYF.